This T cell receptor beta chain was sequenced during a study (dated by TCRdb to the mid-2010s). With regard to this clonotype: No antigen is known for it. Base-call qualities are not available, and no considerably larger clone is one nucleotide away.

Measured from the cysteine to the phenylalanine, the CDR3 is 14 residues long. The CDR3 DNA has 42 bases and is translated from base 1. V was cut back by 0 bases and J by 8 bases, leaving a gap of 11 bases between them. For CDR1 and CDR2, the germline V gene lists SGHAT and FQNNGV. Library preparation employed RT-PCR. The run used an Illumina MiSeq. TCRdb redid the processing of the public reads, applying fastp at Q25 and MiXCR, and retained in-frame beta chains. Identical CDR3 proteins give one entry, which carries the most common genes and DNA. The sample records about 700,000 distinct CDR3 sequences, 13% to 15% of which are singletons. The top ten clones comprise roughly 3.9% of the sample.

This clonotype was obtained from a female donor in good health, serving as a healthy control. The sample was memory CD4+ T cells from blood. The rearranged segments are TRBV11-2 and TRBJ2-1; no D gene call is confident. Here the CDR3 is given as CASSLELLGDEQFF. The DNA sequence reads TGTGCCAGCAGCTTAGAACTACTCGGAGATGAGCAGTTCTTC.